The 29 T cell receptor beta chains presented below share a single source sample, sequenced in a study of T cells in Graves' hyperthyroidism and ophthalmopathy (dated by TCRdb to between 2018 and 2021). Library creation used multiplex PCR. Sequenced on an Illumina HiSeq 2000. The TCR beta CDR3 regions were amplified from RNA transcripts. The first round of RT-PCR for the TCR CDR3 was performed with the HTBI primer set and the Qiagen OneStep RT-PCR kit. The raw public data were reprocessed by TCRdb itself: fastp quality trimming at Q25, MiXCR clonotype calling, in-frame beta chains only. Identical CDR3 protein sequences are pooled into one entry, listed with their most common genes and DNA. This sample holds under 250,000 distinct CDR3 sequences; about a sixth were observed only once. Of the sample, 50% falls within the top ten clones. The source material was blood. These receptors were collected from a man over 45 with Graves' hyperthyroidism.

This clonotype was counted only a few times. This sequence joins TRBV12-3 or TRBV12-4 and TRBJ1-1, with D tentatively TRBD1 (6 bases). The V and J ends lost 6 bases and 4 bases respectively, with 15 bases between them. This CDR3 comprises 14 residues. As DNA, the CDR3 is TGTGCCAGCAGCTCGGGGGGCCTGAGCACTGAAGCTTTCTTT. Translation: CASSSGGLSTEAFF.

The J gene is TRBJ1-2, the V gene TRBV29-1, with D perhaps TRBD1 (5 bases). Germline V gives CDR1 SQVTM, CDR2 ANQGSEA. The germline V and J ends were trimmed by 7 bases and 6 bases, with 12 bases remaining between them. The CDR3 has 11 residues. DNA for the CDR3: TGCAGCGCTGAGGGGCGGGATGGCTACACCTTC. Translated: CSAEGRDGYTF.

This sequence joins TRBV6-1 and TRBJ2-7; tentative D call: TRBD1 (6 bases). The ends were cut back, 6 bases at V and 0 bases at J, with 12 bases in the middle. The CDR3 runs 14 residues. CDR1 and CDR2 (germline): MNHNS, SASEGT. CDR3 protein: CASRTGSGSYEQYF. In DNA form, the CDR3 reads TGTGCCAGCAGAACAGGGAGTGGCTCCTACGAGCAGTACTTC.

The chain carries TRBV7-2 and TRBJ2-2; tentative D call: TRBD1 (6 bases). The CDR3 runs 16 residues. V lost 5 bases to trimming and J lost 0 bases, with 13 bases between them. Germline V gives CDR1 SGHTA, CDR2 FQGNSA. CDR3 in DNA: TGTGCCAGCAGCCGGCAGACAGGATCGAACACCGGGGAGCTGTTTTTT. It specifies CASSRQTGSNTGELFF. Filled out from reference TRBV7-2 and TRBJ2-2, the complete variable domain reads GAGVSQSPSNKVTEKGKDVELRCDPISGHTALYWYRQSLGQGLEFLIYFQGNSAPDKSGLPSDRFSAERTGGSVSTLTIQRTQQEDSAVYLCASSRQTGSNTGELFFGEGSRLTVL.

This clonotype was seen repeatedly, ten times or more. CDR3 sequence: CASTPSQPEETQYF. DNA for the CDR3: TGTGCCAGCACCCCTAGCCAACCGGAAGAGACCCAGTACTTC. The chain joins TRBV7-6 to TRBJ2-5; D might be TRBD2 (5 bases). V lost 7 bases and J lost 3, with 15 bases in between. CDR1 is SGHVS, CDR2 FNYEAQ, per germline. This CDR3 has 14 amino acids. Using reference TRBV7-6 and TRBJ2-5 for the parts outside the CDR3, the full variable domain is GAGVSQSPRYKVTKRGQDVALRCDPISGHVSLYWYRQALGQGPEFLTYFNYEAQQDKSGLPNDRFSAERPEGSISTLTIQRTEQRDSAMYRCASTPSQPEETQYFGPGTRLLVL.

The sample holds many counts of this clonotype. This sequence joins TRBV28 and TRBJ1-4; 8 positions agree with TRBD1. The germline V gene encodes CDR1 MDHEN and CDR2 SYDVKM. With V trimmed by 3 bases and J by 7 bases, 4 bases remained unmatched. The CDR3 covers 14 residues. The CDR3 DNA reads TGTGCCAGCAGTTTTTCGGACAGGGTTGAAAAACTGTTTTTT. It encodes CASSFSDRVEKLFF.

The J gene is TRBJ2-7, the V gene TRBV4-1; D possibly corresponds to TRBD2 (6 bases). The V end was cut by 5 bases, the J end by 6 bases, with 14 bases between. The CDR3 extends over 13 amino acids. Germline CDR1 is MGHRA and CDR2 is YSYEKL. CDR3 loop: CASSIMGGSEQYF. In DNA form, the CDR3 reads TGCGCCAGCAGCATTATGGGGGGTTCCGAGCAGTACTTC.

The sample holds many counts of this clonotype. The chain has TRBV2 and TRBJ2-5; D may be TRBD1 or TRBD2 (5 bases each). With 7 bases removed from V and 4 bases from J, the gap between germline ends came to 10 bases. CDR1 and CDR2 from the germline V gene are SNHLY and FYNNEI. There are 12 residues in the CDR3. The CDR3 nucleotides are TGTGCCAGCACGGGGCTAGGAGAGACCCAGTACTTC. Its protein is CASTGLGETQYF. Variable domain in full (rest from reference TRBV2 and TRBJ2-5): EPEVTQTPSHQVTQMGQEVILRCVPISNHLYFYWYRQILGQKVEFLVSFYNNEISEKSEIFDDQFSVERPDGSNFTLKIRSTKLEDSAMYFCASTGLGETQYFGPGTRLLVL.

V usage is TRBV7-9 and J usage is TRBJ1-1; 7 bases agree with TRBD1. V shed 6 bases, J shed 5 bases, and the junction held 21 bases outside the gene matches. Germline CDR1 is SEHNR and CDR2 is FQNEAQ (reference sequence). The CDR3 has 18 amino acids. CDR3 protein: CASRLAPAGQLAETEAFF. CDR3 DNA sequence: TGTGCCAGCAGGCTAGCACCTGCGGGACAGCTAGCGGAAACTGAAGCTTTCTTT.

This clonotype occurred many times. This sequence joins TRBV5-1 and TRBJ1-1, with a tentative D call TRBD1 (5 bases). Germline CDR1 reads SGHRS; CDR2 reads YFSETQ. The CDR3 extends over 13 amino acids. V lost 3 bases to trimming and J lost 8 bases, with 14 bases between them. The DNA for the CDR3 is TGCGCCAGCAGCTGGACTGACAGATTAGAAGCTTTCTTT. It codes for CASSWTDRLEAFF.

This clonotype was seen ten or more times. The gene calls are TRBV29-1 and TRBJ1-1; D might be TRBD1 (5 bases). The CDR3 has 16 residues. Germline-derived CDR1 and CDR2 are SQVTM and ANQGSEA. V was trimmed by 0 bases and J by 0 bases, leaving 14 bases between them. The CDR3 bases are TGCAGCGTTGAAGACAGACAGCTTCTCATGAACACTGAAGCTTTCTTT. It yields the protein CSVEDRQLLMNTEAFF.

This clonotype came up a few times. The chain links TRBV9 to TRBJ1-6; D not resolved. The germline CDR1 and CDR2 sequences are SGDLS and YYNGEE. V was pared by 0 bases and J by 9 bases, with 7 bases between. CDR3 length: 13 amino acids. CDR3 in DNA: TGTGCCAGCAGCGTAGAGGGAGGTTCACCCCTCCACTTT. Translated: CASSVEGGSPLHF.

This clonotype was counted at least ten times. The chain employs TRBV11-2 and TRBJ2-3; 10 nucleotides agree with TRBD2. Losses at the gene ends were 6 bases for V and 3 bases for J; bases not matched to a gene: 0. Germline lookup yields CDR1 SGHAT and CDR2 FQNNGV. The CDR3 is 13 amino acids. Written as DNA, the CDR3 is TGTGCCAGCAGGACTAGCGGGACAGATACGCAGTATTTT. It codes for CASRTSGTDTQYF.

This clonotype was seen repeatedly, ten times or more. V is TRBV28 and J is TRBJ2-7; 13 bases agree with TRBD2. The CDR3 is made up of 15 amino acids. V was clipped by 5 bases and J by 5 bases; unmatched bases: 6. The V gene's germline CDR1 is MDHEN and CDR2 SYDVKM. CDR3 loop: CASSLGLAGEDEQYF. CDR3 coding DNA: TGTGCCAGCAGTCTCGGACTAGCGGGAGAGGACGAGCAGTACTTC.

This clonotype came up a few times. This sequence joins TRBV5-1 and TRBJ2-2, with D possibly matching TRBD2 (6 bases). There are 15 residues in the CDR3. Trimming left V 0 bases short and J 6 bases short, with 12 bases between. CDR1 is SGHRS, CDR2 YFSETQ, per germline. In DNA form, the CDR3 reads TGCGCCAGCAGCTTGGATGTCGGGGGTTCCGGGGAGCTGTTTTTT. It codes for CASSLDVGGSGELFF.

This clonotype was counted at least ten times. The V gene is TRBV2, the J gene TRBJ2-7; maybe TRBD2 (6 bases). Germline V gene data show CDR1 as SNHLY and CDR2 as FYNNEI. The CDR3 spans 14 residues. The germline V and J ends were trimmed by 6 bases and 2 bases, with 14 bases remaining between them. The CDR3 reads CASSPGLLTYEQYF. The CDR3 DNA is TGTGCCAGCAGCCCGGGACTTCTCACCTACGAGCAGTACTTC.

This clonotype has a count of ten or more. The chain uses TRBV24-1 and TRBJ1-1; TRBD1 agrees at 10 bases. V shed 4 bases, J shed 5 bases, and the junction held 6 bases outside the gene matches. Germline assignment: CDR1 KGHDR and CDR2 SFDVKD. This CDR3 is built from 15 residues. CDR3 sequence (DNA): TGTGCCACCAGTGACTCCAGGACAGGGGGAACTGAAGCTTTCTTT. Residues: CATSDSRTGGTEAFF.

The chain recombines TRBV20-1 with TRBJ2-1; 12 nucleotides align to TRBD1. There are 20 residues in the CDR3. The germline CDR1 and CDR2 sequences are DFQATT and SNEGSKA (reference sequence). The ends lost 3 bases at V and 2 bases at J; junction bases unmatched: 17. CDR3 in amino acids: CSARPGQGAVVGFPYNEQFF. CDR3 sequence (DNA): TGCAGTGCTAGGCCGGGACAGGGGGCGGTCGTAGGATTCCCCTACAATGAGCAGTTCTTC.

This chain uses TRBV11-2 with TRBJ2-2; D perhaps matches TRBD1 (5 bases). Germline V CDR1 and CDR2: SGHAT, FQNNGV. Trimming removed 4 bases at V and 2 bases at J, with 11 bases between. The CDR3 has 15 residues. In DNA form, the CDR3 reads TGTGCCAGCAGCTCCGCTCAGGGCAACACCGGGGAGCTGTTTTTT. Encoded protein: CASSSAQGNTGELFF.

The chain recombines TRBV29-1 with TRBJ1-2; D is perhaps TRBD1 (5 bases). This CDR3 has 12 residues. V lost 1 base and J lost 8, with 11 bases in between. The germline CDR1 and CDR2 sequences are SQVTM and ANQGSEA. CDR3 coding DNA: TGCAGCGTTGAAGGGGGGGGGGAGGGCTACACCTTC. This translates into CSVEGGGEGYTF. The entire variable domain, with the rest obtained from reference TRBV29-1 and TRBJ1-2, is as follows: SAVISQKPSRDICQRGTSLTIQCQVDSQVTMMFWYRQQPGQSLTLIATANQGSEATYESGFVIDKFPISRPNLTFSTLTVSNMSPEDSSIYLCSVEGGGEGYTFGSGTRLTVV.

In this sample, this clonotype turned up many times. V usage is TRBV20-1 and J usage is TRBJ2-1, with TRBD2 matching 8 bases. J lost 8 bases, V lost 6 bases, and 9 bases had no gene match. This CDR3 comprises 13 residues. The germline V gene encodes CDR1 DFQATT and CDR2 SNEGSKA (reference sequence). The CDR3 DNA reads TGCAGTGCAAAGATAGCGGGGTCTGATGAGCAGTTCTTC. Its protein product is CSAKIAGSDEQFF.

This clonotype was counted ten times or more. The genes are TRBV27 and TRBJ2-7; 9 bases map to TRBD1. CDR1 and CDR2 from the germline V gene are MNHEY and SMNVEV (reference sequence). There are 14 residues in the CDR3. V was clipped by 6 bases and J by 5 bases; unmatched bases: 8. CDR3 region: CASSLDRGSHEQYF. In DNA, the CDR3 is TGTGCCAGCAGCCTAGACAGGGGGTCCCACGAGCAGTACTTC.

Many counts were recorded for this clonotype. V is TRBV28 and J is TRBJ1-2, with TRBD1 as a possible D gene (6 bases). The V gene's germline CDR1 is MDHEN and CDR2 SYDVKM. The CDR3 loop spans 12 amino acids. Deletions cut 6 bases from V and 4 bases from J, with 9 bases between. CDR3 in DNA: TGTGCCAGCAGCCAACAGGGCTATGGCTACACCTTC. This translates into CASSQQGYGYTF.

This clonotype was counted ten times or more. The chain employs TRBV20-1 and TRBJ2-5; D is tentatively TRBD1 or TRBD2 (6 bases each). The CDR3 covers 13 residues. CDR1 is DFQATT, CDR2 SNEGSKA, per germline (reference sequence). V was shortened by 6 bases and J by 2 bases, with 13 bases between the two germline ends. The CDR3, as DNA: TGCAGTGCGGACGAGGGGGGACAAGAGACCCAGTACTTC. Its translation is CSADEGGQETQYF.

The V gene is TRBV19, the J gene TRBJ2-3; D gene unclear. The germline V gene has CDR1 LNHDA and CDR2 SQIVND (reference sequence). The CDR3 totals 19 residues. V was clipped by 3 bases and J by 2 bases, with 24 bases between them. The CDR3 coding sequence is TGTGCCAGTAGTATGTTCGTGGGCAACTTGGAGATCAACACAGATACGCAGTATTTT. Translating it yields CASSMFVGNLEINTDTQYF.

In this sample, this clonotype turned up many times. The chain uses TRBV20-1 and TRBJ1-1, with TRBD1 matching over 11 bases. Trimming removed 0 bases from V and 4 bases from J; junction bases left unmatched: 1. Germline V gene lookup returns CDR1 DFQATT and CDR2 SNEGSKA (reference sequence). The CDR3 runs 14 residues. This CDR3 reads CSAREGQGVTEAFF. CDR3 DNA sequence: TGCAGTGCTAGAGAGGGACAGGGGGTCACTGAAGCTTTCTTT.

V usage is TRBV7-2 and J usage is TRBJ2-6; possible D gene TRBD2, 5 bases. Germline V gene lookup returns CDR1 SGHTA and CDR2 FQGNSA. The CDR3 is 18 residues long. Trimming cost V 1 base and J 0 bases, with 13 bases left between them. CDR3 sequence reads: CASSLGRGRSSGANVLTF. For the CDR3, the DNA is TGTGCCAGCAGCTTAGGTCGGGGTAGGAGCTCTGGGGCCAACGTCCTGACTTTC.

This clonotype has just a few counts. This rearrangement joins TRBV6-1 to TRBJ1-2, with no clear D. Germline CDR1 reads MNHNS; CDR2 reads SASEGT. The CDR3 length is 15 residues. V lost 2 bases and J lost 3, with 13 bases in between. The chain's CDR3 is CASSETWAKDYGYTF. The CDR3 bases are TGTGCCAGCAGTGAAACCTGGGCGAAGGACTATGGCTACACCTTC.

This clonotype came up a few times. The chain carries TRBV7-8 and TRBJ2-3, with a possible D match to TRBD2 (5 bases). The length of the CDR3 is 14 residues. From germline, CDR1 is SGHVS and CDR2 FQNEAQ. V was shortened by 4 bases and J by 4 bases, with 12 bases between the two germline ends. The CDR3 here is CASSSFEGPDTQYF. The CDR3 nucleotides read TGTGCCAGCAGCTCGTTTGAGGGCCCAGATACGCAGTATTTT.